This TCR beta chain was identified during a study of cytomegalovirus exposure and HLA in healthy donors. Study background: There were some 120 million unique TCR beta sequences, drawn from about 179 million T cells, in an earlier analysis. General observations from the study: V- and J-gene trimming of TCR beta was linked (in a later analysis) to a missense DCLRE1C variant. Reported results showed that the classifier diagnosed cytomegalovirus status with high specificity and sensitivity. Within an earlier analysis, most TCR beta V segments proved productive either about 87% or about 30% of the time.

A word on this clone: No antigen is known for it.

PCR involved 60 Vbeta and 13 Jbeta primers. Clones were sequenced by immunoSEQ multiplex PCR, and TCRdb holds only the in-frame ones, with some missing. Of under 200,000 clones in the sample, roughly three quarters were seen once. Material: PBMCs. This receptor was taken from a woman aged 45-65 years in good health and CMV-seronegative.

The CDR3 nucleotides read TGTGCCAGCAGCGCCGAAATGACGCGGCTTAATGAAAAACTGTTTTTT. It yields the protein CASSAEMTRLNEKLFF. The gene calls are TRBV11-2 and TRBJ1-4; D remains ambiguous. The CDR3 extends over 16 amino acids. V dropped 5 bases and J dropped 4 bases, with 17 bases sitting between them. The germline gives CDR1 SGHAT, CDR2 FQNNGV.